This passage covers 30 T cell receptor beta chains from one sample sequenced in a study of T-cell reconstitution after alpha-beta-depleted transplantation in children. Their cognate antigens are unknown. Findings of the study overall: T-cell counts and diversity at one year post-transplant came mainly from newly produced T cells.

A library of TCRbeta sequences, prepared with unique molecular identifiers, was generated. Via MiXCR, TCRdb re-called the PCR reads, giving one row per CDR3 protein. The sample contains about 300,000 distinct CDR3 sequences, around 7.3% of which appear only once. Sequencing used peripheral blood, obtained 360 days after TCRalphabeta/CD19-depleted stem cell transplant. Every receptor here comes from a female patient aged 2-15 years who had a stem cell transplant for Fanconi anemia, so the T cells may come from the graft donor.

This clonotype was picked up a small number of times. This chain connects TRBV18 to TRBJ1-1, with D unresolved. Germline CDR1 KGHSH, CDR2 LQKENI. This CDR3 contains 13 residues. V lost 5 bases to trimming and J lost 1 base, with 8 bases between them. The CDR3, as DNA: TGTGCCAGCTCATCCGACGGGAACACTGAAGCTTTCTTT. This gives the protein CASSSDGNTEAFF.

In this sample, this clonotype turned up a few times. The V and J genes are TRBV18 and TRBJ2-3, with 10 bases fitting TRBD2. The CDR3 is made up of 17 amino acids. V lost 5 bases to trimming and J lost 2 bases; unmatched junction nucleotides: 10. Germline V CDR1 and CDR2: KGHSH, LQKENI. The CDR3 loop reads CASSTSSGRAPTDTQYF. Here the CDR3 DNA reads TGTGCCAGCTCAACATCTAGCGGGAGAGCCCCCACAGATACGCAGTATTTT.

The gene calls are TRBV6-2 or TRBV6-3 and TRBJ2-7; the match to TRBD2 covers 8 bases. The CDR3 contains 17 residues. Germline loops: CDR1 MNHEY, CDR2 SVGEGT. With 5 bases clipped from V and 4 bases from J, the junction kept 16 bases outside the gene matches. The CDR3 spells CASSRLSGRVREYEQYF. In nucleotides, the CDR3 is TGTGCCAGCAGTCGCCTAAGCGGGAGAGTAAGAGAATACGAGCAGTACTTC.

This clonotype was counted a few times. The V call is TRBV6-1, the J call TRBJ2-5; no definite D call. The CDR3 covers 14 residues. Germline CDR1 MNHNS, CDR2 SASEGT. Trimming stripped 6 bases from V and 0 bases from J, with 11 bases between. DNA of the CDR3: TGTGCCAGCAGAGAGACCAGAAACCAAGAGACCCAGTACTTC. Its translation is CASRETRNQETQYF.

This clonotype occurred a few times. This sequence joins TRBV20-1 and TRBJ1-1; D uncertain. The CDR3 length is 15 residues. Trimming shortened V by 4 bases and J by 5 bases, and 20 bases separated the two germline ends. CDR1 is DFQATT and CDR2 is SNEGSKA in the germline V gene (reference sequence). CDR3 DNA: TGCAGTGCTACTGCGGTGGTAGGTGCGGGGACTGAAGCTTTCTTT. Its translation: CSATAVVGAGTEAFF.

The chain uses TRBV19 and TRBJ2-1; D is undetermined. Trimming removed 3 bases at V and 9 bases at J, with 15 bases between. The germline V gene encodes CDR1 LNHDA and CDR2 SQIVND (reference sequence). The CDR3 length is 14 residues. This chain's CDR3 is CASSISGLGTEQFF. The CDR3 nucleotides read TGTGCCAGTAGTATCTCCGGGCTCGGTACTGAGCAGTTCTTC.

This clonotype was found many times. Its ends do not fully match the called genes, so a read error is possible. The chain joins TRBV6-2 or TRBV6-3 to TRBJ2-1, with D possibly called TRBD1 or TRBD2 (6 bases each). The CDR3 consists of 12 residues. Germline-derived CDR1 and CDR2 are MNHEY and SVGEGT. DNA of the CDR3: TGTGCCAGCTCTCGAGGGGGACTTCCCTCCAGCTTC. As protein: CASSRGGLPSSF.

This clonotype showed up many times. J is TRBJ2-5 and V is TRBV12-3 or TRBV12-4; 13 nucleotides align to TRBD2. The ends lost 7 bases at V and 2 bases at J; junction bases unmatched: 7. The CDR3 has 16 amino acids. The CDR3 spells CASTARLAGGQETQYF. Written as DNA, the CDR3 is TGTGCCAGCACCGCAAGACTAGCGGGGGGACAAGAGACCCAGTACTTC.

This clonotype appeared many times. This chain connects TRBV13 to TRBJ2-7; D possibly corresponds to TRBD2 (5 bases). Germline V CDR1 and CDR2: PRHDT, FYEKMQ (reference sequence). The CDR3 consists of 12 residues. The ends were cut back, 0 bases at V and 6 bases at J, with 6 bases in the middle. Written as DNA, the CDR3 is TGTGCCAGCAGCTTAGGACGGGGCGAGCAGTACGTC. Its protein is CASSLGRGEQYV.

The chain joins TRBV18 to TRBJ2-3; D remains unclear. Trimming removed 1 base from V and 2 bases from J, with 16 bases in between. The CDR3 has 17 residues. CDR1 is KGHSH, CDR2 LQKENI, per germline. This CDR3 is CASSPRWTWRPTDTQYF. CDR3 in DNA: TGTGCCAGCTCACCACGGTGGACGTGGCGTCCCACAGATACGCAGTATTTT.

The chain is built from TRBV18 and TRBJ1-2, with 11 bases aligning to TRBD1. The J segment lost 1 base and the V segment lost 2 bases, leaving 15 bases of the junction unmatched. Per the germline V gene, CDR1 is KGHSH and CDR2 is LQKENI. This CDR3 has 20 amino acids. The DNA for the CDR3 is TGTGCCAGCTCACCATTCATAAGGACAGGGGGCGACCTGGTTAACTATGGCTACACCTTC. Its translation: CASSPFIRTGGDLVNYGYTF.

This clonotype showed up many times. The gene calls are TRBV5-1 and TRBJ2-1; 8 bases fit TRBD2. Germline V gives CDR1 SGHRS, CDR2 YFSETQ. Trimming removed 1 base from V and 0 bases from J; junction bases left unmatched: 9. The CDR3 is 18 residues long. CDR3 amino acids: CASSLWGILADSYNEQFF. CDR3 DNA sequence: TGCGCCAGCAGCTTGTGGGGGATACTAGCGGACTCCTACAATGAGCAGTTCTTC.

About this clonotype: A much larger clone lies one base from this, so it may be a read error. The V gene is TRBV20-1, the J gene TRBJ1-5; no reliable D call. The germline V and J ends were trimmed by 1 base and 11 bases, with 12 bases remaining between them. Germline CDR1 and CDR2: DFQATT and SNEGSKA (reference sequence). The length of the CDR3 is 12 residues. CDR3 amino acids: CSARAQDLAQHF. DNA for the CDR3: TGCAGTGCTAGAGCCCAAGATCTGGCCCAGCATTTT.

This chain joins TRBV25-1 and TRBJ1-4; 7 positions agree with TRBD1. Trimming cost V 8 bases and J 8 bases; bases outside gene matches: 8. The CDR3 extends over 13 amino acids. Germline CDR1 reads MGHDK; CDR2 reads SYGVNS. The DNA of the CDR3 is TGTGCCAGCTCCAAGACAGGGTTGGAAAAACTGTTTTTT. Protein: CASSKTGLEKLFF.

The chain is built from TRBV7-2 and TRBJ1-6; D gene uncertain. The V end lost 3 bases, the J end lost 7 bases, and 16 bases lay between the germline ends. The length of the CDR3 is 16 residues. Germline lookup yields CDR1 SGHTA and CDR2 FQGNSA. The CDR3 DNA reads TGTGCCAGCAGCTTTCTCACCTCTGGACCCAATTCACCCCTCCACTTT. Translation: CASSFLTSGPNSPLHF.

Ten or more counts support this clonotype. The chain carries TRBV4-3 and TRBJ1-3; D remains unclear. Trimming removed 3 bases at V and 0 bases at J, with 15 bases between. This CDR3 is built from 17 residues. Germline CDR1 reads LGHNA; CDR2 reads YSLEER. CDR3 nucleotide sequence: TGCGCCAGCAGCCAGAGCGTCACCCAGAGCTCTGGAAACACCATATATTTT. As protein: CASSQSVTQSSGNTIYF.

The chain combines TRBV5-1 with TRBJ2-7; TRBD1 agrees at 7 bases. V lost 0 bases, J lost 5 bases, and 2 bases stayed unmatched. Per the germline V gene, CDR1 is SGHRS and CDR2 is YFSETQ. The CDR3 consists of 13 residues. Written as DNA, the CDR3 is TGCGCCAGCAGCTTGGCCGGGACAGACGAGCAGTACGTC. The encoded protein is CASSLAGTDEQYV.

Of note for this clonotype: This likely comes from a read error, as the CDR3 has no conserved phenylalanine or tryptophan at its end. The DNA is omitted, as the CDR3 cannot be located on it reliably, and the CDR3 follows TCRdb's listing. The chain combines TRBV12-5 with TRBJ2-3; the table's D call, TRBD1, has no DNA check behind it. The CDR3 sequence runs 13 residues, both termini included. The germline V gene encodes CDR1 LGHNT and CDR2 FRNRAP. Here the CDR3 reads CASGLEFTGHRDV.

This clonotype has a count of ten or more. The rearrangement links TRBV7-9 to TRBJ2-2; D is uncertain. CDR3 length: 11 amino acids. Deletions cut 7 bases from V and 8 bases from J, with 8 bases between. The germline V gene has CDR1 SEHNR and CDR2 FQNEAQ (reference sequence). CDR3 in amino acids: CASTPPGELFF. The CDR3 DNA reads TGTGCCAGCACACCTCCGGGGGAGCTGTTTTTT.

The CDR3 sequence: CASSLVLQSNQPQHF. The CDR3 DNA reads TGTGCCAGCAGCTTAGTACTACAATCCAATCAGCCCCAGCATTTT. This chain links TRBV7-2 with TRBJ1-5; unclear D gene. Between the trimmed V and J ends, which lost 1 base and 3 bases, there was a span of 10 bases. Germline CDR1 SGHTA, CDR2 FQGNSA. The CDR3 has 15 amino acids.

A word on this clonotype: Germline is not matched at one junction end, which may reflect a read error. The gene calls are TRBV7-7 and TRBJ1-2; D gene uncertain. This CDR3 is built from 13 residues. In germline, CDR1 is SSHAT, CDR2 FNYEAQ (reference sequence). DNA of the CDR3: TGTGCTAGCAGCTACGACAACAACTATGGCTACACCTTC. Translated, it gives CASSYDNNYGYTF.

This clonotype was seen many times. This chain connects TRBV4-2 to TRBJ2-2; D may be TRBD2 (6 bases). V was cut by 0 bases and J by 3 bases, with 20 bases left in between. There are 19 residues in the CDR3. The germline V gene encodes CDR1 LGHNA and CDR2 YNFKEQ. The DNA of the CDR3 is TGTGCCAGCAGCCAAGATGGAACCCTAGCGCACCTTTACACCGGGGAGCTGTTTTTT. Translated: CASSQDGTLAHLYTGELFF.

To note about this clonotype: The junction differs from germline at one of its ends, possibly a read error. The V call is TRBV3-1, the J call TRBJ2-2; 7 bases line up with TRBD2. This CDR3 is built from 19 residues. In germline, CDR1 is LGHDT, CDR2 YNNKEL (reference sequence). The CDR3 DNA reads as TGTGCCAGCTGCCAAGATAGCCCCAGCGGGGTACCGAACACCGGGGAGCTGTTTTTT. Translation gives CASCQDSPSGVPNTGELFF.

This clonotype was detected many times. The V gene is TRBV5-1, the J gene TRBJ2-2; weak D call: TRBD1 (5 bases). The CDR3 length is 14 residues. Looked up from germline, CDR1 is SGHRS and CDR2 is YFSETQ. The germline V and J ends were trimmed by 7 bases and 4 bases, with 14 bases remaining between them. CDR3 DNA sequence: TGCGCCAGCCAGGCAGGGTCGTTCACCGGGGAGCTGTTTTTT. It is translated as CASQAGSFTGELFF. Full variable domain (rest looked up from reference TRBV5-1 and TRBJ2-2): KAGVTQTPRYLIKTRGQQVTLSCSPISGHRSVSWYQQTPGQGLQFLFEYFSETQRNKGNFPGRFSGRQFSNSRSEMNVSTLELGDSALYLCASQAGSFTGELFFGEGSRLTVL.

The table lists this clonotype with a few counts. The V gene is TRBV9, the J gene TRBJ1-1; maybe TRBD1 (6 bases). This CDR3 is built from 17 residues. Trimming removed 0 bases at V and 3 bases at J, with 18 bases between. The V gene's germline CDR1 is SGDLS and CDR2 YYNGEE. The CDR3 protein is CASSVGLQGLGDTEAFF. In nucleotides, the CDR3 is TGTGCCAGCAGCGTAGGTCTACAGGGCTTGGGGGACACTGAAGCTTTCTTT.

This clonotype was recorded many times. This chain links TRBV6-2 or TRBV6-3 with TRBJ2-6, with D unresolved. The V gene's germline CDR1 is MNHEY and CDR2 SVGEGT. Trimming removed 2 bases at V and 4 bases at J, with 6 bases between. This CDR3 is 14 amino acids long. CDR3 sequence: CASSYRRGANVLTF. CDR3 in DNA: TGTGCCAGCAGTTACAGGCGAGGGGCCAACGTCCTGACTTTC.

This clonotype was observed many times. The V call is TRBV5-1, the J call TRBJ2-1, with unresolved D. V was cut by 1 base and J by 4 bases, with 9 bases left in between. Looked up from germline, CDR1 is SGHRS and CDR2 is YFSETQ. CDR3 length: 14 residues. The CDR3, as DNA: TGCGCCAGCAGCTTGAAACAGCGTTACAATGAGCAGTTCTTC. This translates into CASSLKQRYNEQFF.

In its sample, this clonotype was seen many times. This chain connects TRBV7-2 to TRBJ1-5; D unclear. V was clipped by 4 bases and J by 1 base, with 8 bases between them. CDR3 size: 14 residues. Germline V CDR1 and CDR2: SGHTA, FQGNSA. DNA of the CDR3: TGTGCCAGCAGCTCCGATGGAAGCAATCAGCCCCAGCATTTT. Translating gives CASSSDGSNQPQHF.

This clonotype was picked up many times. The chain combines TRBV11-2 with TRBJ2-3, with 13 bases matching TRBD2. This CDR3 has 18 amino acids. With 1 base clipped from V and 5 bases from J, the junction kept 9 bases outside the gene matches. Per germline, CDR1 SGHAT and CDR2 FQNNGV. CDR3 in amino acids: CASSLGPRGLAGRDTQYF. CDR3 bases: TGTGCCAGCAGCTTAGGTCCCCGGGGACTAGCGGGGAGAGATACGCAGTATTTT.

The V and J genes are TRBV15 and TRBJ2-7; D is perhaps TRBD2 (5 bases). V was cut by 0 bases and J by 7 bases, with 13 bases left in between. Germline lookup yields CDR1 LNHNV and CDR2 YYDKDF (reference sequence). The CDR3 covers 14 residues. The CDR3 reads CATSRDLFTGEQYF. DNA for the CDR3: TGTGCCACCAGCAGAGATTTGTTTACGGGGGAGCAGTACTTC.